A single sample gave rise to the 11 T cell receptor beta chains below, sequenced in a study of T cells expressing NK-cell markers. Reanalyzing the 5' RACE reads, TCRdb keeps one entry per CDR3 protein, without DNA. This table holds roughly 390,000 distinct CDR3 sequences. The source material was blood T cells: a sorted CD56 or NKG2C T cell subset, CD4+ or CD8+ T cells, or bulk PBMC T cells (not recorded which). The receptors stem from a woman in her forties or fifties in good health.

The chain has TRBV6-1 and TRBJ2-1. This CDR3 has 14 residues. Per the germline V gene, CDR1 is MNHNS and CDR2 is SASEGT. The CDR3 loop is CASTNRNSYNEQFF.

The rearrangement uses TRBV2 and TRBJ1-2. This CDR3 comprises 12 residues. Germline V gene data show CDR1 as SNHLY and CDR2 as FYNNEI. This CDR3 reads CASSVGEEGYTF.

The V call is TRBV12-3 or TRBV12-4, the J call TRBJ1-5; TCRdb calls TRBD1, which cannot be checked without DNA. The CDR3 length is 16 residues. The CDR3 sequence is CASREGQIDSNQPQHF.

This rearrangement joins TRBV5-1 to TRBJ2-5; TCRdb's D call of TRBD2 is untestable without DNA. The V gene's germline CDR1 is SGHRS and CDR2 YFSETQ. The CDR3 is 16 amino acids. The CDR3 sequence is CASSEAETNYMETQYF. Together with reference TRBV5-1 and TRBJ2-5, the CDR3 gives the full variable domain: KAGVTQTPRYLIKTRGQQVTLSCSPISGHRSVSWYQQTPGQGLQFLFEYFSETQRNKGNFPGRFSGRQFSNSRSEMNVSTLELGDSALYLCASSEAETNYMETQYFGPGTRLLVL.

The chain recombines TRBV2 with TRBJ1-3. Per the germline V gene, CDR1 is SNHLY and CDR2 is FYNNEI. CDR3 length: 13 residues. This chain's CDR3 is CASASGSGNTIYF.

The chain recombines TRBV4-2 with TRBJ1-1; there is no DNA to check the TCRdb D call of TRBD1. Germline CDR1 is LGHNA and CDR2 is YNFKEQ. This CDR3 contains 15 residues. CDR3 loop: CASSQSRTANTEAFF.

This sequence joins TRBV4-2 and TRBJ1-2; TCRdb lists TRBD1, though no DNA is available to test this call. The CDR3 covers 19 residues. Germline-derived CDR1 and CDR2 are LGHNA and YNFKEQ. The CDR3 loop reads CASSQDGYKDRPGRSGYTF.

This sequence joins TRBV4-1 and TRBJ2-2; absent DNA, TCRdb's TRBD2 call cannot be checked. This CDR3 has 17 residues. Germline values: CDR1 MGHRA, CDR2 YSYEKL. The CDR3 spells CASSQRGERGLAGELFF.

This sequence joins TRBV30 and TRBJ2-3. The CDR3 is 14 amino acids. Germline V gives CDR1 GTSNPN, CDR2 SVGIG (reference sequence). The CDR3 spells CAWSGRIGADTQYF.

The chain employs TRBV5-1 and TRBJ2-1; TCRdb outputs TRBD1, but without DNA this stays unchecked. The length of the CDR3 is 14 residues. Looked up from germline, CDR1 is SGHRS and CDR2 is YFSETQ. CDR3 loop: CASSSGDRHNEQFF. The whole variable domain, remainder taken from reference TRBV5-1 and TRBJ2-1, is KAGVTQTPRYLIKTRGQQVTLSCSPISGHRSVSWYQQTPGQGLQFLFEYFSETQRNKGNFPGRFSGRQFSNSRSEMNVSTLELGDSALYLCASSSGDRHNEQFFGPGTRLTVL.

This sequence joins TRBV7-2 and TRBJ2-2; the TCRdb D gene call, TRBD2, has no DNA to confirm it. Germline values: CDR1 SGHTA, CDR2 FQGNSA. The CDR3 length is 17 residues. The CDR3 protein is CASSLRPSGPLGGELFF.